The 24 T cell receptor beta chains given below trace back to one sample, sequenced in a study of blood T cells in healthy people across ages. Sample-barcoded 5' priming and a J-beta primer mix drove a second PCR of roughly 6 to 12 cycles. A single record per CDR3 protein comes from TCRdb applying MiXCR to the 5' RACE reads. The sample includes under 950,000 distinct CDR3 sequences, about a fifth of them seen just once. The sequencing input was blood. The receptors were sampled from a man aged 65 to 79 in good health.

The chain joins TRBV19 to TRBJ1-1; D uncertain. Trimming left V 4 bases short and J 3 bases short, with 9 bases between. The germline V gene encodes CDR1 LNHDA and CDR2 SQIVND (reference sequence). This CDR3 contains 13 residues. CDR3 in DNA: TGTGCCAGTAGTACAACAAGGGACACTGAAGCTTTCTTT. Amino acid sequence: CASSTTRDTEAFF.

The chain uses TRBV7-9 and TRBJ2-7; possibly TRBD1 or TRBD2 for D (5 bases each). From germline, CDR1 is SEHNR and CDR2 FQNEAQ (reference sequence). Trimming stripped 4 bases from V and 4 bases from J, with 8 bases between. This CDR3 is built from 12 residues. The CDR3 protein is CASSSGRYEQYV. In DNA, the CDR3 is TGTGCCAGCAGCTCGGGACGGTACGAGCAGTACGTC.

The chain uses TRBV7-2 and TRBJ2-3; 8 bases match TRBD2. Germline CDR1 is SGHTA and CDR2 is FQGNSA. The CDR3 totals 15 residues. V shed 3 bases and J 4 bases; nucleotides not matched to a gene: 6. In DNA form, the CDR3 reads TGTGCCAGCAGCTTGGGAGCGGGAGACCCAGATACGCAGTATTTT. Protein sequence: CASSLGAGDPDTQYF. Together with reference TRBV7-2 and TRBJ2-3, the CDR3 gives the full variable domain: GAGVSQSPSNKVTEKGKDVELRCDPISGHTALYWYRQSLGQGLEFLIYFQGNSAPDKSGLPSDRFSAERTGGSVSTLTIQRTQQEDSAVYLCASSLGAGDPDTQYFGPGTRLTVL.

This clonotype was seen a handful of times. V usage is TRBV7-2 and J usage is TRBJ2-2; possibly TRBD1 or TRBD2 for D (5 bases each). Trimming left V 5 bases short and J 2 bases short, with 18 bases between. This CDR3 has 17 residues. The V gene's germline CDR1 is SGHTA and CDR2 FQGNSA. Here the CDR3 DNA reads TGTGCCAGCAGCATCCAGCCCTCGGGACCAAACACCGGGGAGCTGTTTTTT. Its protein is CASSIQPSGPNTGELFF.

The chain links TRBV18 to TRBJ1-1; no clear D gene. Per germline, CDR1 KGHSH and CDR2 LQKENI. V lost 3 bases, J lost 2 bases, and 10 bases lay in between. The CDR3 runs to 14 residues. In nucleotides, the CDR3 is TGTGCCAGCTCACCTAATCCCCATAACACTGAAGCTTTCTTT. The encoded protein is CASSPNPHNTEAFF.

The J gene is TRBJ2-1, the V gene TRBV12-3 or TRBV12-4; D possibly corresponds to TRBD1 (5 bases). CDR3 length: 13 residues. V was cut by 6 bases and J by 11 bases, with 17 bases left in between. As DNA, the CDR3 is TGTGCCAGCAGACTGCCGACAGTTGAGAAGCAGTTCTTC. Encoded protein: CASRLPTVEKQFF.

In this sample, this clonotype turned up a few times. The V and J genes are TRBV12-3 or TRBV12-4 and TRBJ1-2; D ambiguous. CDR3 length equals 13 residues. V gave up 2 bases and J gave up 4 bases, with 8 bases separating them. CDR3 amino acids: CASSLISIYGYTF. The CDR3, as DNA: TGTGCCAGCAGTTTAATATCCATCTATGGCTACACCTTC.

CDR3 sequence (DNA): TGTGCCAGCAGCGAGACTAGCGGGAGCGATACGCAGTATTTT. Amino acids: CASSETSGSDTQYF. The chain links TRBV5-4 to TRBJ2-3; TRBD2 matches at 12 bases. The CDR3 is made up of 14 amino acids. The V gene end was trimmed by 4 bases and the J gene end by 6 bases; junction bases not matched to a gene: 3. CDR1 SGHNT and CDR2 YYREEE come from the germline V gene (reference sequence).

The chain couples TRBV5-1 to TRBJ1-4; D uncertain. V was cut by 3 bases and J by 8 bases, with 11 bases left in between. The CDR3 spans 13 residues. Germline lookup yields CDR1 SGHRS and CDR2 YFSETQ. The CDR3 spells CASSSGWREKLFF. The CDR3 DNA is TGCGCCAGCAGCTCGGGGTGGCGGGAAAAACTGTTTTTT.

V and J are TRBV12-3 or TRBV12-4 and TRBJ1-2; D might be TRBD1 (5 bases). V was pared by 4 bases and J by 8 bases, with 17 bases between. The CDR3 runs to 14 residues. This CDR3 reads CASSWGGTTSGYTF. Here the CDR3 DNA reads TGTGCCAGCAGTTGGGGCGGGACGACTTCCGGCTACACCTTC.

There are many counts of this clonotype. This sequence joins TRBV5-1 and TRBJ2-7; 8 positions agree with TRBD1. V was clipped by 3 bases and J by 0 bases; unmatched bases: 2. The V gene's germline CDR1 is SGHRS and CDR2 YFSETQ. The CDR3 runs to 14 residues. CDR3 in amino acids: CASSWTGFSYEQYF. The CDR3 DNA reads TGCGCCAGCAGCTGGACAGGGTTCTCCTACGAGCAGTACTTC.

This clonotype showed up just a few times. The chain carries TRBV7-7 and TRBJ2-2, with D tentatively TRBD1 (5 bases). This CDR3 has 15 amino acids. The V end lost 3 bases, the J end lost 0 bases, and 8 bases lay between the germline ends. Germline V gene lookup returns CDR1 SSHAT and CDR2 FNYEAQ (reference sequence). CDR3 in DNA: TGTGCCAGCAGCTTGGACAACCCGAACACCGGGGAGCTGTTTTTT. It yields the protein CASSLDNPNTGELFF.

This clonotype was seen a few times. This rearrangement joins TRBV20-1 to TRBJ2-1; 7 bases line up with TRBD2. Trimming took 5 bases from V and 7 from J; bases not matched to a gene: 14. Germline V gives CDR1 DFQATT, CDR2 SNEGSKA (reference sequence). This CDR3 is 15 amino acids long. Written as DNA, the CDR3 is TGCAGTGCTTTAGGTGGCTGGGGGGGAGATAATGAGCAGTTCTTC. This encodes CSALGGWGGDNEQFF.

As regards this clonotype: The missing conserved phenylalanine or tryptophan at the end of this CDR3 makes a read error likely. This rearrangement joins TRBV12-3 or TRBV12-4 to TRBJ1-1; unclear D gene. This CDR3 contains 14 residues. Trimming removed 6 bases at V and 5 bases at J, with 16 bases between. The CDR3, as DNA: TGTGCCAGCAGGAACCCCCAGGCGGGAACTGAAGCTTTCGTT. Its translation is CASRNPQAGTEAFV.

The chain joins TRBV20-1 to TRBJ2-1, with D perhaps TRBD2 (6 bases). Trimming cost V 6 bases and J 6 bases, with 18 bases left between them. CDR1 and CDR2 from the germline V gene are DFQATT and SNEGSKA (reference sequence). This CDR3 contains 14 residues. CDR3 residues: CSAGPGRRGNEQFF. Here the CDR3 DNA reads TGCAGTGCAGGACCGGGACGGAGGGGCAATGAGCAGTTCTTC.

Only a few counts were recorded for this clonotype. The chain has TRBV6-6 and TRBJ2-5; 12 bases align to TRBD2. The DNA matches TRBJ2-1 better at its end, which makes the J call doubtful. This CDR3 contains 13 residues. Germline CDR1 MNHNY, CDR2 SVGAGI (reference sequence). The CDR3 spells CASSYSLAGGQFF. The CDR3 bases are TGTGCCAGCAGTTACTCACTAGCGGGGGGGCAGTTCTTC.

V gene TRBV30 combines with J gene TRBJ1-2; 8 bases align to TRBD1. The trim removed 5 bases at V and 4 bases at J, leaving 9 bases unmatched. This CDR3 has 14 residues. CDR1 is GTSNPN and CDR2 is SVGIG in the germline V gene (reference sequence). The CDR3: CAWGRTGRSYGYTF. CDR3 DNA: TGTGCCTGGGGTCGGACAGGGCGTAGCTATGGCTACACCTTC.

The table lists this clonotype with a few counts. The chain couples TRBV29-1 to TRBJ2-1, with D tentatively TRBD1 or TRBD2 (6 bases each). Germline CDR1 and CDR2: SQVTM and ANQGSEA. This CDR3 has 11 residues. Deletions cut 3 bases from V and 14 bases from J, with 14 bases between. The CDR3 DNA follows: TGCAGCGTTGATGGGTTAAGGGGGGAGTTCTTC. This translates into CSVDGLRGEFF.

The genes are TRBV6-5 and TRBJ2-5; TRBD1 aligns across 7 bases. The CDR3 contains 13 residues. Losses at the gene ends were 10 bases for V and 1 base for J; bases not matched to a gene: 6. Germline CDR1 is MNHEY and CDR2 is SVGAGI. The CDR3 sequence is CAIGRQGQETQYF. CDR3 sequence (DNA): TGTGCCATCGGTCGACAGGGCCAAGAGACCCAGTACTTC.

V is TRBV7-2 and J is TRBJ2-3; tentative D call: TRBD1 (6 bases). Trimming took off 2 bases at V and 4 bases at J, with 13 bases between the two ends. The CDR3 covers 15 residues. Germline V gives CDR1 SGHTA, CDR2 FQGNSA. The CDR3 region is CASSLNPGESDTQYF. The CDR3 DNA follows: TGTGCCAGCAGCTTAAACCCAGGGGAGTCAGATACGCAGTATTTT.

The chain carries TRBV6-2 or TRBV6-3 and TRBJ2-3; 7 positions match TRBD2. The CDR3 has 16 amino acids. The germline gives CDR1 MNHEY, CDR2 SVGEGT. V lost 2 bases, J lost 0 bases, and 5 bases stayed unmatched. CDR3 loop: CASSYPSGASTDTQYF. CDR3 sequence (DNA): TGTGCCAGCAGTTACCCCAGCGGGGCTAGCACAGATACGCAGTATTTT.

The V gene is TRBV5-5, the J gene TRBJ2-1; the D gene is possibly TRBD1 (5 bases). CDR1 is SGHKS and CDR2 is YYEKEE in the germline V gene (reference sequence). CDR3 length equals 15 residues. The V end lost 0 bases, the J end lost 0 bases, and 7 bases lay between the germline ends. CDR3 nucleotide sequence: TGTGCCAGCAGCTTGGACAGGAACTCCTACAATGAGCAGTTCTTC. This codes for CASSLDRNSYNEQFF.

This chain links TRBV5-6 with TRBJ1-1; TRBD1 is a possible D gene (5 bases). Germline lookup yields CDR1 SGHDT and CDR2 YYEEEE. The CDR3 loop spans 15 amino acids. V gave up 5 bases and J gave up 3 bases, with 17 bases separating them. CDR3 amino acids: CASSQTWRGDTEAFF. In nucleotides, the CDR3 is TGTGCCAGCAGTCAAACATGGCGGGGCGACACTGAAGCTTTCTTT.

This clonotype has only a few counts. V gene TRBV30 combines with J gene TRBJ2-3, with 11 nucleotides matching TRBD2. V was pared by 1 base and J by 4 bases, with 4 bases of the junction left unmatched. The CDR3 has 15 amino acids. CDR1 and CDR2 from the germline V gene are GTSNPN and SVGIG (reference sequence). CDR3: CAWSAGTSGPDTQYF. DNA of the CDR3: TGTGCCTGGAGTGCCGGGACTAGCGGACCAGATACGCAGTATTTT. The entire variable domain, with the rest obtained from reference TRBV30 and TRBJ2-3, is as follows: SQTIHQWPATLVQPVGSPLSLECTVEGTSNPNLYWYRQAAGRGLQLLFYSVGIGQISSEVPQNLSASRPQDRQFILSSKKLLLSDSGFYLCAWSAGTSGPDTQYFGPGTRLTVL.